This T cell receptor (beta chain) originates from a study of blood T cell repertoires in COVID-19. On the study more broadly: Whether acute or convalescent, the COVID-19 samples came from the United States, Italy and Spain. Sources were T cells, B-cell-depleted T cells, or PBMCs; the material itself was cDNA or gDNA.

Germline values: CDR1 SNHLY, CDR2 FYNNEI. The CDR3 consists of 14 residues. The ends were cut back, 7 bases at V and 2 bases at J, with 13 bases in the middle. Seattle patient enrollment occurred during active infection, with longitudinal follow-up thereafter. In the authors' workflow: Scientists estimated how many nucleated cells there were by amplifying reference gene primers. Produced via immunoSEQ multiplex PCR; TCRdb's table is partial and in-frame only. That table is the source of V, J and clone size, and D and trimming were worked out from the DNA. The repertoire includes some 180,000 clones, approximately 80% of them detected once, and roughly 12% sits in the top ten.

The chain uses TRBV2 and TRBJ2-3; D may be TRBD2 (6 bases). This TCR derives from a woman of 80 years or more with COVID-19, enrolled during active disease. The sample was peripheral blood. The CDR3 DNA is TGTGCCAGCACGGGAGCGAGTCACACAGATACGCAGTATTTT. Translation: CASTGASHTDTQYF.